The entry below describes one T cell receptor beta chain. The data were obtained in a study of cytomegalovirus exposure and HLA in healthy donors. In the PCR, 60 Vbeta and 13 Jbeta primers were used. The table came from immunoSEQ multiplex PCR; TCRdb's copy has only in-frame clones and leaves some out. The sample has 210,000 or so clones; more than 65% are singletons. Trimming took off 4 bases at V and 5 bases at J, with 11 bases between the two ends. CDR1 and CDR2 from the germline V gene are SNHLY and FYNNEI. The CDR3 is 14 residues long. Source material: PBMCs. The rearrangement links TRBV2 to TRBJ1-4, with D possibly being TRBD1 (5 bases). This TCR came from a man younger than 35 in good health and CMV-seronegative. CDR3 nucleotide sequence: TGTGCCAGCAGTGTACGACAGCCAAATGAAAAACTGTTTTTT. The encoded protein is CASSVRQPNEKLFF.